This section outlines one TCR beta chain sequence together with its context. Its antigen is unidentified. The PCR employed 60 Vbeta primers together with 13 Jbeta primers. Using immunoSEQ multiplex PCR, the repertoire was profiled, and TCRdb retains in-frame clones only, with some absent. The table includes over 100,000 clones, about a tenth detected once. Likely unrecorded immune exposures existed in these nominally healthy donors. The sample originates from a study of cytomegalovirus exposure and HLA in healthy donors. Broader study findings: There were a few CMV-associated chains whose specificity for CMV antigens was confirmed in vitro. The classifier, whose performance was assessed in both the original and validation cohorts, reportedly diagnosed cytomegalovirus status with high specificity and sensitivity. According to the study, 160 or so TCR beta chains were cytomegalovirus-associated.

V was clipped by 4 bases and J by 8 bases, with 21 bases between them. Per germline, CDR1 SEHNR and CDR2 FQNEAQ (reference sequence). The CDR3 is 16 residues long. V and J are TRBV7-9 and TRBJ2-1; TRBD2 is a possible D gene (6 bases). The sequenced material came from PBMCs. This clonotype originated in a man aged 40-49 years in good health and CMV-seropositive. CDR3: CASSYSGGGGIYEQFF. For the CDR3, the DNA is TGTGCCAGCAGCTACTCGGGCGGCGGAGGGATATATGAGCAGTTCTTC.